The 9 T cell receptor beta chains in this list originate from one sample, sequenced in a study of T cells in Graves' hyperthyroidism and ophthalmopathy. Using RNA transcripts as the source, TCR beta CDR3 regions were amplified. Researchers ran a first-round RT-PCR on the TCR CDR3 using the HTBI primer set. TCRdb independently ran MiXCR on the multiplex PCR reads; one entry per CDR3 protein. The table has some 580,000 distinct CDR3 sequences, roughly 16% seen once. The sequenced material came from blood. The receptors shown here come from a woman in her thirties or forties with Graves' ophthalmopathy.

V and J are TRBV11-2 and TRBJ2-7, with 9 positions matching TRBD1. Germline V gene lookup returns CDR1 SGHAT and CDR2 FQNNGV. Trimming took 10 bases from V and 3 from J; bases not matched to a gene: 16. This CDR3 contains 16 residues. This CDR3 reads CATRETGGLAGYEQYF. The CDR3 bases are TGTGCCACTCGGGAGACAGGGGGGCTAGCCGGCTACGAGCAGTACTTC.

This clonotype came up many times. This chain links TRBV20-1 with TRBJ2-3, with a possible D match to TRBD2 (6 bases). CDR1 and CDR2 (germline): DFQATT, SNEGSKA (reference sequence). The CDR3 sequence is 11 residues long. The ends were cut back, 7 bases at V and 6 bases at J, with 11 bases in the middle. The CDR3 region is CSETSLDTQYF. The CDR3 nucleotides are TGCAGTGAAACTAGCTTGGATACGCAGTATTTT.

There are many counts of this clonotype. The CDR3 nucleotides read TGTGCCAGCAGCCAAGCTACAGCGAACACTGAAGCTTTCTTT. Protein sequence: CASSQATANTEAFF. V usage is TRBV3-1 and J usage is TRBJ1-1; D is unclear. V was trimmed by 1 base and J by 1 base, leaving 7 bases between them. The CDR3 is made up of 14 amino acids. Germline CDR1 LGHDT, CDR2 YNNKEL (reference sequence).

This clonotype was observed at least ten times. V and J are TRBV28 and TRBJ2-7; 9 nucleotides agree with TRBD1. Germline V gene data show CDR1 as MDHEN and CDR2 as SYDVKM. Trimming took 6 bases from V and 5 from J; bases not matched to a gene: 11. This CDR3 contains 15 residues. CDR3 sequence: CASSRPGTGSHEQYF. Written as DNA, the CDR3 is TGTGCCAGCAGCCGTCCCGGGACAGGGAGCCACGAGCAGTACTTC.

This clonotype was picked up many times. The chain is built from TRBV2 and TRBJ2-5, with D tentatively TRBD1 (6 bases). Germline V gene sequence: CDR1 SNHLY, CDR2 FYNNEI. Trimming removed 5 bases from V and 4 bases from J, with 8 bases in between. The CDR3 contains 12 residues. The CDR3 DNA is TGTGCCAGCAGTAACAGGGCAGAGACCCAGTACTTC. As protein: CASSNRAETQYF.

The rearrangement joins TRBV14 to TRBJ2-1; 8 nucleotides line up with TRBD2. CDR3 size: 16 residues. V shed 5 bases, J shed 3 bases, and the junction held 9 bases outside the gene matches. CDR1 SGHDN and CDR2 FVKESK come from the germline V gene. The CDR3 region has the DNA TGTGCCAGCAGCGCATGGATGACTAGCGACTACAATGAGCAGTTCTTC. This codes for CASSAWMTSDYNEQFF.

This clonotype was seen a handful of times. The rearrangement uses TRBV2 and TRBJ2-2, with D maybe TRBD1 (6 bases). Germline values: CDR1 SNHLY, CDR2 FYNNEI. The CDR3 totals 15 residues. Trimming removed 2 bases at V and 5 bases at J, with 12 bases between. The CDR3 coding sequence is TGTGCCAGCAGTGAAAGGGGGTACGGTACCGGGGAGCTGTTTTTT. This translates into CASSERGYGTGELFF.

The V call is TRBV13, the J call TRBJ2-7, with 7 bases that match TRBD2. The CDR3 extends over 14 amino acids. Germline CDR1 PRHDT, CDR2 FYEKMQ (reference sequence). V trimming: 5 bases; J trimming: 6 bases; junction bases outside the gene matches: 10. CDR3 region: CASSPSRLALEQYF. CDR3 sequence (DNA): TGTGCCAGCAGCCCCAGCCGACTAGCTCTCGAGCAGTACTTC.

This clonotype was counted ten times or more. The CDR3 sequence: CASSLTRNTEAFF. The CDR3 DNA reads TGTGCCAGCAGCTTAACTAGGAACACTGAAGCTTTCTTT. The J gene is TRBJ1-1, the V gene TRBV11-3; D is uncertain. The CDR3 spans 13 residues. Germline V gene sequence: CDR1 SGHNT, CDR2 YENEEA. Deletions cut 2 bases from V and 1 base from J, with 5 bases between.